The rows below give T cell receptor beta chains drawn from one sample of a study of regulatory T cells in long-lasting Graves disease. MiXCR was run by TCRdb on the multiplex PCR reads, yielding one entry per CDR3 protein. This table has around 420,000 distinct CDR3 sequences, 15% appearing once. These same data were also listed under a study on T cells in Graves' hyperthyroidism and ophthalmopathy.

Sequencing was performed on peripheral blood mononuclear cells (PBMCs), taken at new diagnosis, from a patient treated with antithyroid drugs. The receptors stem from a woman aged 40 to 50 with Graves disease. Each CDR3 is given with its conserved first and last residue. A D gene is named only where the DNA matches it firmly. Size values are once, few and many counts, or a class for expanded clones, and some rows have none.

CDR3aa: CASSFMTSGSVYNEQFF
CDR3nt: TGCGCCAGCAGCTTCATGACTAGCGGGAGTGTGTACAATGAGCAGTTCTTC
v_gene: TRBV5-1
abundance: many
d_gene: TRBD2
j_gene: TRBJ2-1

CDR3aa: CASRHTSGSNYEQYF
CDR3nt: TGTGCCAGCAGGCATACTAGCGGGAGTAACTACGAGCAGTACTTC
v_gene: TRBV28
abundance: NA
d_gene: TRBD2
j_gene: TRBJ2-7

CDR3aa: CASSLGGNSYEQYF
CDR3nt: TGTGCCAGCAGTTTGGGAGGGAACTCCTACGAGCAGTACTTC
v_gene: TRBV27
abundance: many
d_gene: TRBD2
j_gene: TRBJ2-7

CDR3aa: CSVLTSGSYEQYF
CDR3nt: TGCAGCGTGTTGACTAGCGGTTCCTACGAGCAGTACTTC
v_gene: TRBV29-1
abundance: NA
d_gene: TRBD2
j_gene: TRBJ2-7

CDR3aa: CASSLAPSGVNTQYF
CDR3nt: TGTGCCAGCAGCTTAGCCCCTAGCGGGGTAAATACGCAGTATTTT
v_gene: TRBV7-6
abundance: many
d_gene: TRBD2
j_gene: TRBJ2-3

CDR3aa: CASNPLPALEEPQHF
CDR3nt: TGTGCCAGTAACCCTCTCCCAGCCTTGGAGGAGCCCCAGCATTTT
v_gene: TRBV19
abundance: few
d_gene: NA
j_gene: TRBJ1-5

CDR3aa: CATSRDLGLDQPQHF
CDR3nt: TGTGCCACCAGCAGAGATCTCGGGTTAGATCAGCCCCAGCATTTT
v_gene: TRBV15
abundance: NA
d_gene: NA
j_gene: TRBJ1-5

CDR3aa: CASSQVLLAGGRQYF
CDR3nt: TGTGCCAGCAGCCAAGTCCTGCTAGCGGGAGGTAGGCAGTACTTC
v_gene: TRBV3-1
abundance: few
d_gene: TRBD2
j_gene: TRBJ2-7

CDR3aa: CASSFFGQETQYF
CDR3nt: TGTGCCAGCAGTTTCTTCGGGCAAGAGACCCAGTACTTC
v_gene: TRBV6-5
abundance: NA
d_gene: NA
j_gene: TRBJ2-5

CDR3aa: CASSLGLAANTGELFF
CDR3nt: TGTGCCAGCAGCTTGGGGCTAGCGGCGAACACCGGGGAGCTGTTTTTT
v_gene: TRBV27
abundance: many
d_gene: TRBD2
j_gene: TRBJ2-2

CDR3aa: CASSQDGKLFF
CDR3nt: TGCGCCAGCAGCCAAGATGGGAAACTGTTTTTT
v_gene: TRBV4-1
abundance: many
d_gene: NA
j_gene: TRBJ1-4

CDR3aa: CASSPMDTEAFF
CDR3nt: TGCGCCAGCAGTCCCATGGACACTGAAGCTTTCTTT
v_gene: TRBV10-2
abundance: once
d_gene: NA
j_gene: TRBJ1-1

CDR3aa: CSVVVATNEKLFF
CDR3nt: TGCAGCGTTGTTGTCGCAACTAATGAAAAACTGTTTTTT
v_gene: TRBV29-1
abundance: NA
d_gene: NA
j_gene: TRBJ1-4

CDR3aa: CASSLDPGQGYEQYF
CDR3nt: TGCGCCAGCAGCTTGGATCCGGGACAGGGCTACGAGCAGTACTTC
v_gene: TRBV5-1
abundance: many
d_gene: TRBD1
j_gene: TRBJ2-7

CDR3aa: CASSQDVKGDTEAFF
CDR3nt: TGCGCCAGCAGCCAAGACGTTAAGGGGGACACTGAAGCTTTCTTT
v_gene: TRBV4-3
abundance: NA
d_gene: NA
j_gene: TRBJ1-1

CDR3aa: CATSRDPHSPLHF
CDR3nt: TGTGCCACCAGCAGGGACCCCCATTCACCCCTCCACTTT
v_gene: TRBV15
abundance: many
d_gene: NA
j_gene: TRBJ1-6

CDR3aa: CASSLDGGRGRSNEQFF
CDR3nt: TGTGCCAGCAGCTTAGACGGCGGCAGGGGGCGTTCGAATGAGCAGTTCTTC
v_gene: TRBV7-9
abundance: many
d_gene: TRBD1
j_gene: TRBJ2-1

CDR3aa: CASSPGTSGSLAGELFF
CDR3nt: TGTGCCAGCAGCCCGGGGACTAGCGGGAGTTTAGCCGGGGAGCTGTTTTTT
v_gene: TRBV5-1
abundance: few
d_gene: TRBD2
j_gene: TRBJ2-2

CDR3aa: CASSLRGARGTQYF
CDR3nt: TGTGCCAGCAGCTTACGGGGGGCGCGGGGGACCCAGTACTTC
v_gene: TRBV11-2
abundance: many
d_gene: NA
j_gene: TRBJ2-5

CDR3aa: CASSGIRTGSHEQYF
CDR3nt: TGTGCCAGCAGCGGGATCCGGACAGGGAGCCACGAGCAGTACTTC
v_gene: TRBV28
abundance: many
d_gene: TRBD1
j_gene: TRBJ2-7

CDR3aa: CASSLGLAPGDTQYF
CDR3nt: TGTGCCAGCAGCTTAGGACTAGCGCCAGGGGATACGCAGTATTTT
v_gene: TRBV7-9
abundance: many
d_gene: TRBD2
j_gene: TRBJ2-3

CDR3aa: CSAEQGGQPQHF
CDR3nt: TGCAGTGCAGAACAGGGTGGTCAGCCCCAGCATTTT
v_gene: TRBV20-1
abundance: few
d_gene: NA
j_gene: TRBJ1-5

CDR3aa: CASRFAAVQRGYTF
CDR3nt: TGCGCCAGCAGATTTGCGGCGGTACAGAGGGGCTACACCTTC
v_gene: TRBV5-1
abundance: many
d_gene: NA
j_gene: TRBJ1-2

CDR3aa: CASSYSSGISYEQYF
CDR3nt: TGTGCCAGCAGTTACTCTTCGGGGATCTCCTACGAGCAGTACTTC
v_gene: TRBV6-5
abundance: NA
d_gene: NA
j_gene: TRBJ2-7

CDR3aa: CASSKLAGWRDTQYF
CDR3nt: TGTGCCAGCAGCAAACTAGCGGGATGGAGAGATACGCAGTATTTT
v_gene: TRBV12-3/TRBV12-4
abundance: many
d_gene: TRBD2
j_gene: TRBJ2-3

CDR3aa: CSAPGVSGNTIYF
CDR3nt: TGCAGTGCTCCGGGAGTTTCTGGAAACACCATATATTTT
v_gene: TRBV20-1
abundance: few
d_gene: NA
j_gene: TRBJ1-3

CDR3aa: CASSLLGQRGETQYF
CDR3nt: TGCGCCAGCAGCCTACTAGGACAGAGGGGGGAGACCCAGTACTTC
v_gene: TRBV5-1
abundance: many
d_gene: NA
j_gene: TRBJ2-5

CDR3aa: CASSRDTSTDTQYF
CDR3nt: TGTGCCAGCAGTAGGGACACAAGCACAGATACGCAGTATTTT
v_gene: TRBV7-3
abundance: many
d_gene: NA
j_gene: TRBJ2-3

CDR3aa: CASSMTGASTEAFF
CDR3nt: TGTGCCAGCAGCATGACAGGGGCGAGCACTGAAGCTTTCTTT
v_gene: TRBV7-9
abundance: many
d_gene: TRBD1
j_gene: TRBJ1-1

CDR3aa: CASSYSKGGLNTEAFF
CDR3nt: TGTGCCAGCAGTTACTCGAAGGGGGGATTGAACACTGAAGCTTTCTTT
v_gene: TRBV6-2/TRBV6-3
abundance: many
d_gene: NA
j_gene: TRBJ1-1

CDR3aa: CAWSDSYNEQFF
CDR3nt: TGTGCCTGGAGTGATTCCTACAATGAGCAGTTCTTC
v_gene: TRBV30
abundance: many
d_gene: NA
j_gene: TRBJ2-1

CDR3aa: CASSSGNPGYNEQFF
CDR3nt: TGTGCCAGCAGTTCAGGCAACCCCGGTTACAATGAGCAGTTCTTC
v_gene: TRBV6-5
abundance: few
d_gene: NA
j_gene: TRBJ2-1

CDR3aa: CASSLDSQAGAFF
CDR3nt: TGTGCCAGCAGCTTAGATTCCCAGGCGGGAGCTTTCTTT
v_gene: TRBV7-9
abundance: few
d_gene: NA
j_gene: TRBJ1-1

CDR3aa: CASSAEVERTLPTDTQYF
CDR3nt: TGTGCCAGCAGTGCGGAGGTGGAGCGGACCCTACCCACAGATACGCAGTATTTT
v_gene: TRBV2
abundance: many
d_gene: NA
j_gene: TRBJ2-3

CDR3aa: CASDRPGSYEQYF
CDR3nt: TGTGCCAGCGACCGCCCAGGGTCTTACGAGCAGTACTTC
v_gene: TRBV28
abundance: many
d_gene: NA
j_gene: TRBJ2-7

CDR3aa: CASSQSENYGYTF
CDR3nt: TGTGCCAGCAGTCAATCCGAAAACTATGGCTACACCTTC
v_gene: TRBV7-9
abundance: many
d_gene: NA
j_gene: TRBJ1-2

CDR3aa: CAWTLTNRGGTEAFF
CDR3nt: TGTGCCTGGACCTTAACCAACAGGGGAGGCACTGAAGCTTTCTTT
v_gene: TRBV30
abundance: NA
d_gene: TRBD1
j_gene: TRBJ1-1

CDR3aa: CSGGRQEAYNEQFF
CDR3nt: TGCAGTGGAGGAAGACAGGAAGCCTACAATGAGCAGTTCTTC
v_gene: TRBV20-1
abundance: many
d_gene: NA
j_gene: TRBJ2-1

CDR3aa: CASSTGQPEQYF
CDR3nt: TGTGCCAGCAGCACGGGGCAACCCGAGCAGTACTTC
v_gene: TRBV7-9
abundance: many
d_gene: NA
j_gene: TRBJ2-7

CDR3aa: CASHSGRDAYEQYF
CDR3nt: TGTGCCAGCCATAGCGGGAGAGATGCCTACGAGCAGTACTTC
v_gene: TRBV28
abundance: many
d_gene: TRBD2
j_gene: TRBJ2-7

CDR3aa: CASSGGLREQYF
CDR3nt: TGTGCCAGCAGTGGGGGACTACGGGAGCAGTACTTC
v_gene: TRBV28
abundance: many
d_gene: TRBD2
j_gene: TRBJ2-7

CDR3aa: CASSPTGQGARSEAFF
CDR3nt: TGTGCCAGCTCACCTACGGGACAGGGGGCGAGGAGTGAAGCTTTCTTT
v_gene: TRBV18
abundance: NA
d_gene: TRBD1
j_gene: TRBJ1-1

CDR3aa: CASSPGTSGANEQFF
CDR3nt: TGTGCCAGCAGCCCAGGGACTAGCGGGGCTAATGAGCAGTTCTTC
v_gene: TRBV11-3
abundance: NA
d_gene: TRBD2
j_gene: TRBJ2-1

CDR3aa: CASSTRGQTGTPLF
CDR3nt: TGTGCCAGCAGCACTAGAGGTCAGACCGGGACACCCTTGTTC
v_gene: TRBV11-3
abundance: many
d_gene: NA
j_gene: TRBJ2-1

CDR3aa: CASDRDNQAQHF
CDR3nt: TGTGCCAGCGACAGGGACAATCAGGCCCAGCATTTT
v_gene: TRBV6-1
abundance: NA
d_gene: TRBD1
j_gene: TRBJ1-5

CDR3aa: CASSQDWGADTQYF
CDR3nt: TGTGCCAGCAGCCAAGATTGGGGAGCAGATACGCAGTATTTT
v_gene: TRBV3-1
abundance: few
d_gene: NA
j_gene: TRBJ2-3

CDR3aa: CASSLFYDRGLADTQYF
CDR3nt: TGTGCCAGCAGCTTGTTTTACGACAGGGGTTTGGCAGATACGCAGTATTTT
v_gene: TRBV5-6
abundance: NA
d_gene: TRBD1
j_gene: TRBJ2-3